Sequencing of this T cell receptor (beta chain) was carried out in a study of neurological immune-mediated disorders. The germline V and J ends were trimmed by 4 bases and 6 bases, with 9 bases remaining between them. From germline, CDR1 is SQVTM and CDR2 ANQGSEA. The length of the CDR3 is 11 residues. This clonotype was recorded at least ten times. TCRdb re-derived calls from the 5' RACE reads in MiXCR, one entry per CDR3 protein. Altogether around 33,000 distinct CDR3 sequences are present, roughly 7% being singletons, with the ten largest covering around 4.6%. The sequencing sample was made of PBMCs. This chain connects TRBV29-1 to TRBJ1-2; D gene ambiguous. This receptor was identified in a woman in her thirties or forties in good health. Here the CDR3 DNA reads TGCAGCGTTGTTGAGTTGGATGGCTACACCTTC. As protein: CSVVELDGYTF.